This T cell receptor beta chain is drawn from a study of T cells in Graves' hyperthyroidism and ophthalmopathy. Whole-study findings and limits: Peripheral blood also featured most of the thyroid clonotypes expanded above 0.001.

This clonotype was observed at least ten times. The antigen is not known. Amplified TCR beta CDR3 regions came from RNA transcripts. The HTBI primer set was used in a first-round RT-PCR of the TCR CDR3. One entry per CDR3 protein results from TCRdb running MiXCR on the multiplex PCR reads. Among around 300,000 distinct CDR3 sequences listed, roughly 15% were seen once. Fresh peripheral blood, 9.5 to 10 ml of it, supplied the PBMCs. V was cut by 2 bases and J by 0 bases, with 10 bases left in between. This CDR3 is 14 amino acids long. CDR1 is DFQATT and CDR2 is SNEGSKA in the germline V gene (reference sequence).

V gene TRBV20-1 combines with J gene TRBJ1-1, with D hard to call. The clonotype originates from a woman between 50 and 59 years old with Graves' hyperthyroidism that later progressed to Graves' ophthalmopathy. Material for sequencing was blood. CDR3 region: CSARPDGMNTEAFF. In DNA form, the CDR3 reads TGCAGTGCTAGACCGGACGGTATGAACACTGAAGCTTTCTTT.